One and the same sample provided the 21 T cell receptor beta chains below, sequenced in a study of human T cells and chemical hapten exposure. Documented time point: pre-sensitization, week 0. The treatment was: therapeutic diphenylcyclopropenone sensitization with weekly scalp DPC. Each CDR3 protein gets one entry after TCRdb re-called the RACE reads with MiXCR. The sample has more than 55,000 distinct CDR3 sequences, over 9% seen once. The source was whole blood, collected in connection with sensitization to the hapten diphenylcyclopropenone (DPC). The receptors here all came from a man between 35 and 55 years old with alopecia areata. Some clones in this sample may be carry-over from other donors' samples.

This clonotype has ten or more counts. The chain has TRBV7-2 and TRBJ1-1, with D unclear. Trimming took off 5 bases at V and 1 base at J, with 14 bases between the two ends. This CDR3 region has 15 residues. Germline V gives CDR1 SGHTA, CDR2 FQGNSA. CDR3 DNA sequence: TGTGCCAGCAGCGTTAACAGAGACCAGAACACTGAAGCTTTCTTT. This codes for CASSVNRDQNTEAFF.

This clonotype was seen a handful of times. The chain links TRBV20-1 to TRBJ2-7; 9 bases match TRBD1. Trimming at V came to 3 bases and at J to 4 bases, leaving 4 bases not matched to a gene. The CDR3 runs to 13 residues. CDR1 is DFQATT, CDR2 SNEGSKA, per germline (reference sequence). CDR3 residues: CSASQGQGYEQYF. In DNA, the CDR3 is TGCAGTGCTAGTCAGGGACAGGGTTACGAGCAGTACTTC.

This clonotype was observed many times. This chain uses TRBV28 with TRBJ2-6, with D possibly matching TRBD1 (6 bases). V was trimmed by 5 bases and J by 0 bases, leaving 14 bases between them. Germline CDR1 is MDHEN and CDR2 is SYDVKM. The CDR3 covers 17 residues. CDR3 residues: CASSPRDKRSGANVLTF. In nucleotides, the CDR3 is TGTGCCAGCAGTCCCCGGGACAAACGCTCTGGGGCCAACGTCCTGACTTTC.

This clonotype was counted ten times or more. The V and J genes are TRBV5-1 and TRBJ2-7; TRBD1 is a possible D gene (5 bases). The CDR3 is 12 amino acids. CDR1 is SGHRS, CDR2 YFSETQ, per germline. V was clipped by 5 bases and J by 4 bases, with 10 bases between them. Written as DNA, the CDR3 is TGCGCCAGCAGAGGGCAGGGTTACGAGCAGTACTTC. Its protein product is CASRGQGYEQYF. Full variable domain (outside the CDR3, taken from reference TRBV5-1 and TRBJ2-7): KAGVTQTPRYLIKTRGQQVTLSCSPISGHRSVSWYQQTPGQGLQFLFEYFSETQRNKGNFPGRFSGRQFSNSRSEMNVSTLELGDSALYLCASRGQGYEQYFGPGTRLTVT.

This clonotype was seen ten or more times. The J gene is TRBJ2-1, the V gene TRBV7-2, with D perhaps matching TRBD2 (5 bases). The CDR3 is 15 amino acids. Germline V CDR1 and CDR2: SGHTA, FQGNSA. Trimming stripped 3 bases from V and 2 bases from J, with 11 bases between. The CDR3 sequence: CASSLRGNTYNEQFF. The CDR3 region has the DNA TGTGCCAGCAGCTTGAGAGGGAACACCTACAATGAGCAGTTCTTC.

The V call is TRBV27, the J call TRBJ2-1, with 8 bases matching TRBD2. This CDR3 is built from 15 residues. With V trimmed by 5 bases and J by 7 bases, 10 bases remained unmatched. The germline V gene has CDR1 MNHEY and CDR2 SMNVEV (reference sequence). CDR3 protein: CASSPQREQANEQFF. CDR3 in DNA: TGTGCCAGCAGTCCACAGCGGGAGCAGGCGAATGAGCAGTTCTTC.

This clonotype was seen at least ten times. The chain combines TRBV9 with TRBJ1-5; D is undetermined. There are 14 residues in the CDR3. Trimming removed 2 bases from V and 4 bases from J, with 10 bases in between. The V gene's germline CDR1 is SGDLS and CDR2 YYNGEE. CDR3 amino acids: CASSVRGNNQPQHF. For the CDR3, the DNA is TGTGCCAGCAGCGTCCGGGGAAATAATCAGCCCCAGCATTTT.

This clonotype has more than one count but fewer than ten. The chain uses TRBV12-3 or TRBV12-4 and TRBJ2-7; TRBD1 agrees at 11 bases. The CDR3 is 16 residues long. J gave up 3 bases and V 5 bases, and 9 bases lay outside the gene matches. The CDR3 loop reads CASSTETGTGGYEQYF. CDR3 sequence (DNA): TGTGCCAGCAGTACCGAAACCGGGACAGGGGGCTACGAGCAGTACTTC.

The J gene is TRBJ2-1, the V gene TRBV28, with 9 bases aligning to TRBD2. This CDR3 is 16 amino acids long. The germline gives CDR1 MDHEN, CDR2 SYDVKM. V lost 6 bases to trimming and J lost 5 bases; unmatched junction nucleotides: 11. DNA for the CDR3: TGTGCCAGCAGCTCCGTCTTCCGGACTAGCGACAATGAGCAGTTCTTC. It yields the protein CASSSVFRTSDNEQFF.

In its sample, this clonotype was seen many times. The V call is TRBV7-2, the J call TRBJ2-5; TRBD2 matches 8 bases. CDR1 SGHTA and CDR2 FQGNSA come from the germline V gene. With 1 base clipped from V and 4 bases from J, the junction kept 5 bases outside the gene matches. The CDR3 runs to 15 residues. Here the CDR3 reads CASSLVPAGAETQYF. CDR3 DNA: TGTGCCAGCAGCTTAGTTCCAGCGGGAGCAGAGACCCAGTACTTC. Filled out from reference TRBV7-2 and TRBJ2-5, the complete variable domain reads GAGVSQSPSNKVTEKGKDVELRCDPISGHTALYWYRQSLGQGLEFLIYFQGNSAPDKSGLPSDRFSAERTGGSVSTLTIQRTQQEDSAVYLCASSLVPAGAETQYFGPGTRLLVL.

This clonotype was detected a few times. The rearrangement links TRBV5-6 to TRBJ2-1, with 11 bases identical to TRBD2. V lost 3 bases, J lost 3 bases, and 2 bases stayed unmatched. Looked up from germline, CDR1 is SGHDT and CDR2 is YYEEEE. The CDR3 length is 15 residues. As DNA, the CDR3 is TGTGCCAGCAGCTCCGGGACTAGCGGCTACAATGAGCAGTTCTTC. Translation gives CASSSGTSGYNEQFF.

V usage is TRBV11-2 and J usage is TRBJ1-1; D is unresolved. Germline V gives CDR1 SGHAT, CDR2 FQNNGV. The CDR3 sequence is 13 residues long. Trimming took off 5 bases at V and 4 bases at J, with 11 bases between the two ends. CDR3 sequence: CASSQNSGTEAFF. As DNA, the CDR3 is TGTGCCAGCAGCCAGAATTCCGGCACTGAAGCTTTCTTT.

The CDR3 DNA reads as TGCGCCAGCAGCCAAGAAGGAAGGGGGGATTTTAGATCGAACACTGAAGCTTTCTTT. Protein sequence: CASSQEGRGDFRSNTEAFF. The chain is built from TRBV4-1 and TRBJ1-1; D perhaps matches TRBD1 (6 bases). The CDR3 has 19 residues. The germline CDR1 and CDR2 sequences are MGHRA and YSYEKL. Trimming shortened V by 0 bases and J by 1 base, and 21 bases separated the two germline ends.

At least ten counts were recorded for this clonotype. The gene calls are TRBV28 and TRBJ2-7; D is possibly TRBD1 (5 bases). From germline, CDR1 is MDHEN and CDR2 SYDVKM. The V and J ends lost 2 bases and 3 bases respectively, with 8 bases between them. This CDR3 spans 13 amino acids. The CDR3 DNA follows: TGTGCCAGCAGTTTAGGCAGGGACTACGAGCAGTACTTC. Translation gives CASSLGRDYEQYF.

The chain is built from TRBV7-9 and TRBJ1-1; 7 positions agree with TRBD1. The CDR3 is made up of 13 amino acids. V shed 3 bases and J 4 bases; nucleotides not matched to a gene: 2. Germline values: CDR1 SEHNR, CDR2 FQNEAQ (reference sequence). CDR3 residues: CASSFNRGTEAFF. DNA of the CDR3: TGTGCCAGCAGCTTTAACAGGGGCACTGAAGCTTTCTTT.

This clonotype occurred many times. This sequence joins TRBV28 and TRBJ1-1; tentatively, D is TRBD1 (5 bases). Trimming left V 2 bases short and J 11 bases short, with 21 bases between. Germline V gene sequence: CDR1 MDHEN, CDR2 SYDVKM. This CDR3 contains 15 residues. CDR3 region: CASSLPPPAGQIAFF. CDR3 nucleotide sequence: TGTGCCAGCAGTTTACCCCCGCCCGCAGGGCAGATTGCTTTCTTT.

This clonotype was seen at least ten times. This chain joins TRBV28 and TRBJ2-1, with D perhaps matching TRBD2 (5 bases). CDR1 MDHEN and CDR2 SYDVKM come from the germline V gene. The ends were cut back, 2 bases at V and 6 bases at J, with 11 bases in the middle. There are 14 residues in the CDR3. The CDR3 DNA reads as TGTGCCAGCAGTTTAAGGCGCCGGGGCAATGAGCAGTTCTTC. Translating it yields CASSLRRRGNEQFF. Using reference TRBV28 and TRBJ2-1 for the parts outside the CDR3, the full variable domain is DVKVTQSSRYLVKRTGEKVFLECVQDMDHENMFWYRQDPGLGLRLIYFSYDVKMKEKGDIPEGYSVSREKKERFSLILESASTNQTSMYLCASSLRRRGNEQFFGPGTRLTVL.

This clonotype was found a few times. The J gene is TRBJ1-3, the V gene TRBV11-2; D is unresolved. Germline CDR1 is SGHAT and CDR2 is FQNNGV. With 8 bases removed from V and 4 bases from J, the gap between germline ends came to 12 bases. The CDR3 loop spans 13 amino acids. The CDR3 loop is CASGVAWGNTIYF. For the CDR3, the DNA is TGTGCCAGCGGCGTAGCCTGGGGAAACACCATATATTTT. The full variable domain, rest sourced from reference TRBV11-2 and TRBJ1-3, is EAGVAQSPRYKIIEKRQSVAFWCNPISGHATLYWYQQILGQGPKLLIQFQNNGVVDDSQLPKDRFSAERLKGVDSTLKIQPAKLEDSAVYLCASGVAWGNTIYFGEGSWLTVV.

This clonotype was counted between two and nine times. The V gene is TRBV2, the J gene TRBJ2-2, with a tentative D call TRBD1 (5 bases). Germline lookup yields CDR1 SNHLY and CDR2 FYNNEI. This CDR3 has 13 residues. Trimming stripped 5 bases from V and 7 bases from J, with 11 bases between. The CDR3 DNA sequence: TGTGCCAGCAGTTTCGACAGTGTCGGGGAGCTGTTTTTT. It is translated as CASSFDSVGELFF.

The genes are TRBV10-3 and TRBJ2-1, with TRBD2 matching over 12 bases. Germline trimming cut 5 bases from V and 6 bases from J; bases unmatched to any gene: 2. Germline V gene lookup returns CDR1 ENHRY and CDR2 SYGVKD. This CDR3 has 14 residues. The CDR3 protein is CAISTSGRPNEQFF. The CDR3 nucleotides read TGTGCCATCAGTACTAGCGGGAGGCCCAATGAGCAGTTCTTC.

The V call is TRBV7-8, the J call TRBJ2-3; D perhaps matches TRBD2 (5 bases). CDR3 size: 16 residues. CDR1 SGHVS and CDR2 FQNEAQ come from the germline V gene. V shed 2 bases and J shed 2 bases, with 14 bases lying between them. The CDR3 region has the DNA TGTGCCAGCAGCTTAATAAGCGGAATAGTCACAGATACGCAGTATTTT. Its translation: CASSLISGIVTDTQYF.